Following are 22 T cell receptor beta chains from one sample sequenced in a study of memory CD4+ T cells and cytomegalovirus serostatus. Assay: immunoSEQ multiplex PCR; the TCRdb copy retains only in-frame clones and omits some. The sample holds around 60,000 clones, roughly 84% seen once. Single viable CD3+CD4+CD8-CD45RO+ cells were sorted as the memory CD4+ T cells. The source material was memory CD4+ T cells from blood. Receptors originate from an adult in good health and CMV-seronegative. Some clones in this sample may be carry-over from other donors' samples.

The rearrangement joins TRBV12-5 to TRBJ2-2; D not certain. V lost 0 bases and J lost 7, with 6 bases in between. Germline V gene data show CDR1 as LGHNT and CDR2 as FRNRAP. The CDR3 runs to 13 residues. The CDR3 loop is CASGLVGVGELFF. In DNA, the CDR3 is TGTGCTAGTGGTTTGGTCGGCGTCGGGGAGCTGTTTTTT. Based on the CDR3 plus reference TRBV12-5 and TRBJ2-2, the full variable domain is DARVTQTPRHKVTEMGQEVTMRCQPILGHNTVFWYRQTMMQGLELLAYFRNRAPLDDSGMPKDRFSAEMPDATLATLKIQPSEPRDSAVYFCASGLVGVGELFFGEGSRLTVL.

V is TRBV4-1 and J is TRBJ2-3; D ambiguous. The germline V gene encodes CDR1 MGHRA and CDR2 YSYEKL. V lost 0 bases, J lost 5 bases, and 6 bases lay in between. This CDR3 contains 13 residues. In nucleotides, the CDR3 is TGCGCCAGCAGCCAAGAATTGCAAGATACGCAGTATTTT. Translating it yields CASSQELQDTQYF.

V usage is TRBV28 and J usage is TRBJ1-3; TRBD1 matches 11 bases. The CDR3 runs to 14 residues. With V trimmed by 10 bases and J by 7 bases, 9 bases remained unmatched. Germline values: CDR1 MDHEN, CDR2 SYDVKM. The CDR3 reads CATRPGTGGNTIYF. CDR3 nucleotide sequence: TGTGCCACGAGACCAGGGACAGGGGGTAACACCATATATTTT.

The CDR3 DNA reads TGTGCCAGCAGCTTAGGCGGGAATTCCCACGAGCAGTACTTC. Protein: CASSLGGNSHEQYF. The genes are TRBV7-9 and TRBJ2-7, with D perhaps TRBD2 (6 bases). The CDR3 runs 14 residues. Germline CDR1 is SEHNR and CDR2 is FQNEAQ (reference sequence). V shed 1 base and J shed 5 bases, with 12 bases lying between them.

The chain is built from TRBV5-4 and TRBJ2-7; D ambiguous. Germline V gives CDR1 SGHNT, CDR2 YYREEE (reference sequence). The V gene lost 0 bases and the J gene lost 0 bases, with 7 bases spanning the gap. CDR3 length equals 14 residues. This CDR3 is CASSLGPSSYEQYF. CDR3 coding DNA: TGTGCCAGCAGCTTGGGCCCGTCCTCCTACGAGCAGTACTTC.

The chain couples TRBV6-1 to TRBJ2-1; D is unresolved. The CDR3 covers 14 residues. Trimming stripped 3 bases from V and 4 bases from J, with 10 bases between. CDR1 is MNHNS and CDR2 is SASEGT in the germline V gene. CDR3 in amino acids: CASSELDGYNEQFF. Here the CDR3 DNA reads TGTGCCAGCAGTGAGCTGGATGGATACAATGAGCAGTTCTTC.

This clone was counted a few times. The chain recombines TRBV21-1 with TRBJ2-5; TRBD2, as called in the table, went unchecked against the DNA. TRBV21-1 is reported as a pseudogene. The CDR3 has 15 amino acids. The CDR3 region has the DNA TGTGCCAGCAGCAAAGTGGCTAGCGGGAGGGGTGCCCAGTACTTC. Translated, it gives CASSKVASGRGAQYF.

The chain is built from TRBV27 and TRBJ1-5, with 7 bases matching TRBD1. The CDR3 runs to 14 residues. Germline assignment: CDR1 MNHEY and CDR2 SMNVEV (reference sequence). J gave up 2 bases and V 2 bases, and 0 bases lay outside the gene matches. As DNA, the CDR3 is TGTGCCAGCAGTTTAGGACAGGGCAATCAGCCCCAGCATTTT. As protein: CASSLGQGNQPQHF.

The chain uses TRBV5-4 and TRBJ1-1, with TRBD1 identical over 7 bases. The CDR3 sequence is 15 residues long. The J segment lost 6 bases and the V segment lost 3 bases, leaving 11 bases of the junction unmatched. CDR1 and CDR2 (germline): SGHNT, YYREEE (reference sequence). CDR3: CASSSGQAQRAEAFF. The CDR3 nucleotides read TGTGCCAGCAGCTCCGGACAGGCCCAACGAGCTGAAGCTTTCTTT.

V gene TRBV11-2 combines with J gene TRBJ1-3; no reliable D call. V was cut by 5 bases and J by 0 bases, with 14 bases left in between. Per the germline V gene, CDR1 is SGHAT and CDR2 is FQNNGV. The CDR3 loop spans 16 amino acids. CDR3: CASSAQRGYSGNTIYF. Here the CDR3 DNA reads TGTGCCAGCAGCGCCCAACGCGGATACTCTGGAAACACCATATATTTT.

This chain joins TRBV7-2 and TRBJ2-7; D is ambiguous. The germline V and J ends were trimmed by 2 bases and 1 base, with 12 bases remaining between them. Germline CDR1 is SGHTA and CDR2 is FQGNSA. The CDR3 loop spans 15 amino acids. CDR3 residues: CASSLRPGPSYEQYF. The CDR3 coding sequence is TGTGCCAGCAGCTTAAGGCCCGGGCCGTCCTACGAGCAGTACTTC.

This chain joins TRBV19 and TRBJ1-2; D not certain. CDR1 is LNHDA, CDR2 SQIVND, per germline (reference sequence). Trimming removed 7 bases at V and 2 bases at J, with 11 bases between. This CDR3 has 13 amino acids. This CDR3 is CASTRGPNYGYTF. The CDR3 nucleotides are TGTGCCAGTACCCGGGGTCCCAACTATGGCTACACCTTC. Full variable domain (rest looked up from reference TRBV19 and TRBJ1-2): DGGITQSPKYLFRKEGQNVTLSCEQNLNHDAMYWYRQDPGQGLRLIYYSQIVNDFQKGDIAEGYSVSREKKESFPLTVTSAQKNPTAFYLCASTRGPNYGYTFGSGTRLTVV.

V usage is TRBV25-1 and J usage is TRBJ2-2, with 7 bases lining up with TRBD2. The germline V gene encodes CDR1 MGHDK and CDR2 SYGVNS. The CDR3 is 14 residues long. V trimming: 11 bases; J trimming: 2 bases; junction bases outside the gene matches: 8. The CDR3 loop reads CAPPSGINTGELFF. CDR3 bases: TGTGCCCCTCCGAGCGGGATAAACACCGGGGAGCTGTTTTTT.

V and J are TRBV9 and TRBJ2-7, with D perhaps matching TRBD1 (7 bases). Germline-derived CDR1 and CDR2 are SGDLS and YYNGEE. The ends were cut back, 4 bases at V and 7 bases at J, with 24 bases in the middle. This CDR3 contains 16 residues. CDR3 region: CASSNKRTGTAGEQYF. In DNA form, the CDR3 reads TGTGCCAGCAGCAACAAAAGGACAGGTACTGCGGGAGAGCAGTACTTC.

This chain links TRBV9 with TRBJ1-4, with a weak D call TRBD1 (6 bases). V lost 5 bases and J lost 7, with 15 bases in between. The CDR3 covers 14 residues. The V gene's germline CDR1 is SGDLS and CDR2 YYNGEE. CDR3 protein: CASSPRGRGEKLFF. CDR3 sequence (DNA): TGTGCCAGCAGTCCTCGGGGGCGGGGTGAAAAACTGTTTTTT. Using reference TRBV9 and TRBJ1-4 for the parts outside the CDR3, the full variable domain is DSGVTQTPKHLITATGQRVTLRCSPRSGDLSVYWYQQSLDQGLQFLIQYYNGEERAKGNILERFSAQQFPDLHSELNLSSLELGDSALYFCASSPRGRGEKLFFGSGTQLSVL.

The rearrangement links TRBV2 to TRBJ1-5, with D perhaps TRBD1 (6 bases). V was trimmed by 7 bases and J by 2 bases, leaving 12 bases between them. The CDR3 is made up of 14 amino acids. Germline CDR1 and CDR2: SNHLY and FYNNEI. The CDR3 reads CASTGAMGNQPQHF. The DNA for the CDR3 is TGTGCCAGCACAGGGGCCATGGGCAATCAGCCCCAGCATTTT. The full variable domain, completed using reference TRBV2 and TRBJ1-5, is EPEVTQTPSHQVTQMGQEVILRCVPISNHLYFYWYRQILGQKVEFLVSFYNNEISEKSEIFDDQFSVERPDGSNFTLKIRSTKLEDSAMYFCASTGAMGNQPQHFGDGTRLSIL.

This clone has just one count. At one of its ends the junction is not consistent with the germline gene, which may arise from a read error. The CDR3 coding sequence is TGTGCCAGCGGCTTAATTCGTCCAGCGCCTATATCTCAAGAGACCCAGTACTTC. It translates to CASGLIRPAPISQETQYF. The V and J genes are TRBV7-2 and TRBJ2-5, with no clear D. CDR1 SGHTA and CDR2 FQGNSA come from the germline V gene. This CDR3 is built from 18 residues.

V and J are TRBV13 and TRBJ1-1; D might be TRBD1 (6 bases). Germline CDR1 and CDR2: PRHDT and FYEKMQ (reference sequence). V dropped 1 base and J dropped 4 bases, with 7 bases sitting between them. CDR3 length: 13 residues. CDR3 DNA: TGTGCCAGCAGCTTAGAACAGGGCACTGAAGCTTTCTTT. It encodes CASSLEQGTEAFF.

The rearrangement links TRBV7-2 to TRBJ1-5; D is uncertain. Germline V gene data show CDR1 as SGHTA and CDR2 as FQGNSA. This CDR3 contains 15 residues. V was cut by 2 bases and J by 0 bases, with 8 bases left in between. CDR3 DNA: TGTGCCAGCAGCTTATCAGCTCATAGCAATCAGCCCCAGCATTTT. It specifies CASSLSAHSNQPQHF.

The chain joins TRBV2 to TRBJ2-3; 9 bases map to TRBD2. Germline lookup yields CDR1 SNHLY and CDR2 FYNNEI. The length of the CDR3 is 15 residues. V dropped 4 bases and J dropped 4; count of bases not matched to a gene: 6. The CDR3 loop is CASSVASGTPDTQYF. CDR3 DNA sequence: TGTGCCAGCAGTGTGGCTAGCGGGACCCCAGATACGCAGTATTTT.

The chain recombines TRBV2 with TRBJ2-7; D unresolved. From germline, CDR1 is SNHLY and CDR2 FYNNEI. CDR3 length: 12 amino acids. V lost 5 bases and J 3 bases, leaving 8 bases between the germline ends. CDR3 sequence (DNA): TGTGCCAGCAGTAACACCGGCTACGAGCAGTACTTC. It is translated as CASSNTGYEQYF. The full variable domain, with the rest looked up from reference TRBV2 and TRBJ2-7, is EPEVTQTPSHQVTQMGQEVILRCVPISNHLYFYWYRQILGQKVEFLVSFYNNEISEKSEIFDDQFSVERPDGSNFTLKIRSTKLEDSAMYFCASSNTGYEQYFGPGTRLTVT.

The chain joins TRBV7-8 to TRBJ2-2, with 10 bases fitting TRBD1. CDR3 size: 19 residues. J lost 3 bases, V lost 4 bases, and 14 bases had no gene match. From germline, CDR1 is SGHVS and CDR2 FQNEAQ. The CDR3: CASSYERDRGGLDTGELFF. The CDR3 DNA reads as TGTGCCAGCAGCTACGAGCGGGACAGGGGAGGTTTAGACACCGGGGAGCTGTTTTTT.